This T cell receptor (beta chain) originates from a study of blood T cell repertoires in COVID-19. Study as a whole: The samples span acute and convalescent COVID-19 from the United States, Italy and Spain.

The germline V gene has CDR1 SGHDT and CDR2 YYEEEE. This CDR3 has 15 amino acids. With 1 base removed from V and 1 base from J, the gap between germline ends came to 8 bases. Clones were sequenced by immunoSEQ multiplex PCR, and TCRdb holds only the in-frame ones, with some missing. Altogether around 220,000 clones are present, more than 75% being singletons, with the ten largest covering 7% to 8.5%. The sample consisted of PBMCs or T cells enriched from blood (not recorded which). This receptor was identified in a woman in her forties with acute COVID-19. V gene TRBV5-6 combines with J gene TRBJ2-2; D may be TRBD1 (5 bases). The CDR3 loop reads CASSLTGQNTGELFF. In DNA, the CDR3 is TGTGCCAGCAGCTTGACCGGACAGAACACCGGGGAGCTGTTTTTT.